The TCR beta chain described here comes from a study of T cells in Graves' hyperthyroidism and ophthalmopathy. What was amplified from RNA transcripts were TCR beta CDR3 regions. The HTBI primer set drove a first-round RT-PCR of the TCR CDR3. TCRdb called the multiplex PCR reads again in MiXCR, with one record for every CDR3 protein. The sample includes approximately 480,000 distinct CDR3 sequences, less than 25% seen only once; the top ten take around 27%. In its sample, this clonotype was seen many times. With a duration under 2 months, the hyperthyroidism was newly diagnosed in patients aged 18 to 65. PBMCs were obtained from roughly 10 ml fresh peripheral blood. Sequenced input: blood. The receptor comes from a man between 18 and 35 years old with Graves' hyperthyroidism.

The CDR3 is CASTQDFNGYTF. For the CDR3, the DNA is TGTGCCAGTACCCAAGACTTCAATGGCTACACCTTC. The chain couples TRBV19 to TRBJ1-2; D gene unclear. The CDR3 length is 12 residues. V lost 7 bases to trimming and J lost 6 bases, with 12 bases between them. CDR1 LNHDA and CDR2 SQIVND come from the germline V gene (reference sequence).